The 15 T cell receptor beta chains presented below share a single source sample, sequenced in a study of T cell responses to AZD1222 COVID-19 vaccine. The repertoire was sequenced with immunoSEQ multiplex PCR; TCRdb's copy has only in-frame clones and lacks some. The table has approximately 46,000 clones, around 90% seen once. Sequences were derived from peripheral blood, sampled 28 days after the second AZD1222 dose. Receptor source: an adult who received the AZD1222 COVID-19 vaccine.

The rearrangement joins TRBV6-5 to TRBJ1-4; TRBD1 is a possible D gene (5 bases). V lost 4 bases, J lost 8 bases, and 11 bases lay in between. This CDR3 spans 13 amino acids. The germline V gene encodes CDR1 MNHEY and CDR2 SVGAGI. As DNA, the CDR3 is TGTGCCAGCAGTTCCAGGGTGGGGGAAAAACTGTTTTTT. It translates to CASSSRVGEKLFF.

The rearrangement joins TRBV27 to TRBJ2-7; 7 bases map to TRBD1. V lost 6 bases, J lost 5 bases, and 10 bases stayed unmatched. Germline lookup yields CDR1 MNHEY and CDR2 SMNVEV (reference sequence). The CDR3 consists of 14 residues. This CDR3 reads CASRDRTGLHEQYF. In DNA form, the CDR3 reads TGTGCCAGCAGAGATCGGACAGGCCTCCACGAGCAGTACTTC.

The J gene is TRBJ1-4, the V gene TRBV7-2; no definite D call. V was cut by 3 bases and J by 8 bases, with 13 bases left in between. The CDR3 consists of 14 residues. Looked up from germline, CDR1 is SGHTA and CDR2 is FQGNSA. For the CDR3, the DNA is TGTGCCAGCAGCTTTACCGGGCATTACGAAAAACTGTTTTTT. Translated: CASSFTGHYEKLFF.

The chain employs TRBV9 and TRBJ2-5, with D perhaps matching TRBD2 (5 bases). The V end lost 0 bases, the J end lost 0 bases, and 9 bases lay between the germline ends. Germline CDR1 is SGDLS and CDR2 is YYNGEE. There are 15 residues in the CDR3. The DNA of the CDR3 is TGTGCCAGCAGCGTAGCCCCGGGGTACCAAGAGACCCAGTACTTC. This sequence encodes CASSVAPGYQETQYF. The whole variable domain, remainder taken from reference TRBV9 and TRBJ2-5, is DSGVTQTPKHLITATGQRVTLRCSPRSGDLSVYWYQQSLDQGLQFLIQYYNGEERAKGNILERFSAQQFPDLHSELNLSSLELGDSALYFCASSVAPGYQETQYFGPGTRLLVL.

This chain joins TRBV20-1 and TRBJ1-1, with D unclear. Trimming shortened V by 6 bases and J by 2 bases, and 7 bases separated the two germline ends. The CDR3 consists of 11 residues. Per germline, CDR1 DFQATT and CDR2 SNEGSKA (reference sequence). The CDR3 DNA reads as TGCAGTGCAACCGACAACACTGAAGCTTTCTTT. It codes for CSATDNTEAFF.

The V call is TRBV7-9, the J call TRBJ1-2; the match to TRBD1 covers 8 bases. The germline gives CDR1 SEHNR, CDR2 FQNEAQ (reference sequence). CDR3 length: 14 residues. V trimming: 5 bases; J trimming: 3 bases; junction bases outside the gene matches: 5. Here the CDR3 reads CASSPGTGDYGYTF. The CDR3 bases are TGTGCCAGCAGCCCGGGGACAGGCGACTATGGCTACACCTTC.

The chain joins TRBV6-5 to TRBJ1-2; possible D gene TRBD1, 5 bases. Germline CDR1 reads MNHEY; CDR2 reads SVGAGI. Trimming shortened V by 0 bases and J by 5 bases, and 13 bases separated the two germline ends. CDR3 length: 15 amino acids. The CDR3 loop is CASSYSRQRDYGYTF. In DNA, the CDR3 is TGTGCCAGCAGTTACTCAAGACAGAGGGATTATGGCTACACCTTC.

V is TRBV3-1 (or the pseudogene TRBV3-2) and J is TRBJ1-2, with TRBD1 matching 9 bases. This CDR3 contains 15 residues. CDR1 and CDR2 (germline): LGHDT, YNNKEL (reference sequence). V shed 6 bases and J 3 bases; nucleotides not matched to a gene: 8. The CDR3 is CASRSTGGGDYGYTF. The DNA of the CDR3 is TGTGCCAGCAGATCAACAGGGGGCGGTGACTATGGCTACACCTTC.

This chain connects TRBV4-1 to TRBJ1-4; D perhaps matches TRBD1 (6 bases). The CDR3 covers 13 residues. V was clipped by 2 bases and J by 6 bases, with 7 bases between them. The germline V gene has CDR1 MGHRA and CDR2 YSYEKL. DNA of the CDR3: TGCGCCAGCAGCCAAAACAGGGATGAAAAACTGTTTTTT. As protein: CASSQNRDEKLFF.

The chain combines TRBV24-1 with TRBJ2-5; 9 nucleotides agree with TRBD1. This CDR3 region has 15 residues. Looked up from germline, CDR1 is KGHDR and CDR2 is SFDVKD. V shed 3 bases and J 4 bases; nucleotides not matched to a gene: 5. The CDR3 here is CATSDPQGAGETQYF. CDR3 in DNA: TGTGCCACCAGTGATCCACAGGGGGCGGGAGAGACCCAGTACTTC.

A few counts support this clone. This sequence joins TRBV5-1 and TRBJ2-7, with 9 bases lining up with TRBD1. V shed 4 bases, J shed 4 bases, and the junction held 6 bases outside the gene matches. The CDR3 runs 14 residues. CDR1 and CDR2 from the germline V gene are SGHRS and YFSETQ. The CDR3: CASSDPGQGYEQYF. CDR3 coding DNA: TGCGCCAGCAGCGACCCGGGACAGGGATACGAGCAGTACTTC.

This clone came up a few times. The CDR3 nucleotides read TGTGCCAGCAGTTACCGCGGTGGTGGAAATGAAAAACTGTTTTTT. Encoded protein: CASSYRGGGNEKLFF. V usage is TRBV6-5 and J usage is TRBJ1-4; the D is unclear. Trimming shortened V by 2 bases and J by 5 bases, and 12 bases separated the two germline ends. The germline V gene has CDR1 MNHEY and CDR2 SVGAGI. The CDR3 runs to 15 residues.

This rearrangement joins TRBV9 to TRBJ2-1; D is tentatively TRBD1 or TRBD2 (5 bases each). This CDR3 is built from 14 residues. The V end lost 10 bases, the J end lost 3 bases, and 17 bases lay between the germline ends. Germline V gene sequence: CDR1 SGDLS, CDR2 YYNGEE. CDR3 sequence (DNA): TGTGCCCCCCAGAGGGGAGAGCGCTACAATGAGCAGTTCTTC. It yields the protein CAPQRGERYNEQFF.

This chain links TRBV21-1 with TRBJ2-5; the table's D call TRBD2 went unverified against the DNA. TRBV21-1 is termed a pseudogene. The CDR3 has 19 amino acids. The chain's CDR3 is CASSKYAWGTSGAQETQYF. CDR3 in DNA: TGTGCCAGCAGCAAGTATGCGTGGGGTACTAGCGGGGCACAAGAGACCCAGTACTTC.

The chain has TRBV13 and TRBJ2-7; 7 nucleotides line up with TRBD1. Losses at the gene ends were 10 bases for V and 0 bases for J; bases not matched to a gene: 9. Germline V gene data show CDR1 as PRHDT and CDR2 as FYEKMQ (reference sequence). This CDR3 is 14 amino acids long. This CDR3 is CATSYRGNSYEQYF. The CDR3 nucleotides read TGTGCCACCTCTTACAGGGGTAACTCCTACGAGCAGTACTTC.